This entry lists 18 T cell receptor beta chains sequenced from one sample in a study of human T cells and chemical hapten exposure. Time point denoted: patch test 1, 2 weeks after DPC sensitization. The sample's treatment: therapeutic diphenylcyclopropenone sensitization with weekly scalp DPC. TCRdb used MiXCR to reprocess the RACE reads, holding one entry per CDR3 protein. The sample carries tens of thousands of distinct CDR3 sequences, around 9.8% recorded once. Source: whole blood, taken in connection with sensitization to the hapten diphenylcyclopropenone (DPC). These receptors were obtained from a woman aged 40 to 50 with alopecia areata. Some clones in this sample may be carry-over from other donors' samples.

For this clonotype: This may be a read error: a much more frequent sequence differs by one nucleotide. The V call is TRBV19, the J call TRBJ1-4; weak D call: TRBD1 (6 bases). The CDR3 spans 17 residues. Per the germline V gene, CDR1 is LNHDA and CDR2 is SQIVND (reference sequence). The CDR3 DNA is TGTGCCAGTAGTACCCGCGGGACGAGACAGGTTAATGAAATACTGTTTTTT. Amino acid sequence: CASSTRGTRQVNEILFF.

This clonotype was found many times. The CDR3 loop reads CSTWDHNEKLFF. The CDR3 DNA follows: TGCAGCACGTGGGACCATAATGAAAAACTGTTTTTT. The rearrangement joins TRBV20-1 to TRBJ1-4; D perhaps matches TRBD1 (5 bases). The CDR3 contains 12 residues. The germline V gene has CDR1 DFQATT and CDR2 SNEGSKA (reference sequence).

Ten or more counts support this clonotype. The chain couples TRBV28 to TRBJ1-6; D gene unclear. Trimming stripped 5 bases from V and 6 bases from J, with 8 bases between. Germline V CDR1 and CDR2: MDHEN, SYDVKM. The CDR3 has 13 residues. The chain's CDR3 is CASSGPFNSPLHF. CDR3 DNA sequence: TGTGCCAGCAGTGGACCCTTTAATTCACCCCTCCACTTT.

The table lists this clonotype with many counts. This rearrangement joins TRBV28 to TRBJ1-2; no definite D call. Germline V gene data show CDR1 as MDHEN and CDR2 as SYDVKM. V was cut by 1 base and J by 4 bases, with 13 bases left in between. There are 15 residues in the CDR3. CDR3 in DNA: TGTGCCAGCAGTTTATTTCTGAGTAAAGGCTATGGCTACACCTTC. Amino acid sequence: CASSLFLSKGYGYTF.

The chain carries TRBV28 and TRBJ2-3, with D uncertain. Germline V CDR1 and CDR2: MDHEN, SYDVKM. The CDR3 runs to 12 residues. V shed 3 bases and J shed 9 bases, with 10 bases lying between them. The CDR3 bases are TGTGCCAGCAGTTTCACAGTCGGGACGCAGTATTTT. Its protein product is CASSFTVGTQYF.

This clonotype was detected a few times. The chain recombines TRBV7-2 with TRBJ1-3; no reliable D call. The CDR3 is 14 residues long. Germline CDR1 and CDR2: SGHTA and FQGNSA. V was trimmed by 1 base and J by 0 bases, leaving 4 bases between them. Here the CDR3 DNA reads TGTGCCAGCAGCTTAGGCGTCTCTGGAAACACCATATATTTT. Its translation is CASSLGVSGNTIYF.

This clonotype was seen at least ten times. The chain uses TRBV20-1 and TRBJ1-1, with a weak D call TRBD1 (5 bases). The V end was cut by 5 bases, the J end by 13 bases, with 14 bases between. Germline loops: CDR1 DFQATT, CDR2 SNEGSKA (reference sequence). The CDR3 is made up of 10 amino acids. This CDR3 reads CSAFRDEGFF. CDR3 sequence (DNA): TGCAGTGCTTTCCGGGACGAGGGTTTCTTT.

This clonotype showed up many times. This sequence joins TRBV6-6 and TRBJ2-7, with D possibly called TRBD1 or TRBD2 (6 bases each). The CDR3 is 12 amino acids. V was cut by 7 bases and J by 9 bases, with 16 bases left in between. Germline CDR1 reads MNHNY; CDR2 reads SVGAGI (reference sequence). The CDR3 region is CASNPGGGRQYF. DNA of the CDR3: TGTGCCAGCAACCCCGGAGGGGGTAGGCAGTACTTC.

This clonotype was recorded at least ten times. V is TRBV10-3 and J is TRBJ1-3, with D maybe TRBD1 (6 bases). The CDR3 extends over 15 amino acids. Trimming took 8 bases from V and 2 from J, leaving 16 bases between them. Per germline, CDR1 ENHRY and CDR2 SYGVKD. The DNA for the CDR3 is TGTGCCATCCTTCGAACAGGGCTGGCTGGAAACACCATATATTTT. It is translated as CAILRTGLAGNTIYF.

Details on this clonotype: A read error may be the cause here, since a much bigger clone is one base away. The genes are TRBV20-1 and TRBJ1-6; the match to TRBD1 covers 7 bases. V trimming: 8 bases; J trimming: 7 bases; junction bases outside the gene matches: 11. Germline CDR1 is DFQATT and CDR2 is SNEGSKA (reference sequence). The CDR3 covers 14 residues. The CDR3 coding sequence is TGCAGTTTTACCGCGGGACAGTTAAATTCACCCCTCCACTTT. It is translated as CSFTAGQLNSPLHF.

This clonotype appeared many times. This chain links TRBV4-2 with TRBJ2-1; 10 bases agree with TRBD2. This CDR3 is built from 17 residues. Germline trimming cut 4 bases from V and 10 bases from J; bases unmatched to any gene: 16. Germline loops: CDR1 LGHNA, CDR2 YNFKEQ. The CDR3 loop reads CASSPNTQRGGKGEQFF. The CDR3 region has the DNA TGTGCCAGCAGCCCCAATACCCAGCGGGGGGGGAAGGGCGAGCAGTTCTTC.

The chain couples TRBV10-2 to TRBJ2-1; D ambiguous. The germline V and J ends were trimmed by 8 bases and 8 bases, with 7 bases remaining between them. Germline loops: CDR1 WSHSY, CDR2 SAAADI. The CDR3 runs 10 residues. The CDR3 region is CASGSHEQFF. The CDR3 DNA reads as TGCGCCAGCGGTAGCCATGAGCAGTTCTTC.

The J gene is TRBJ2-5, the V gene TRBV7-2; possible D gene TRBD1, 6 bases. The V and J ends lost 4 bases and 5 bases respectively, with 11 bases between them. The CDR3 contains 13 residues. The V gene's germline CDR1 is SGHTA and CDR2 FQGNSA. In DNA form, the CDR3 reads TGTGCCAGCAGCTGGCAGGGGTTCGAGACCCAGTACTTC. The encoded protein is CASSWQGFETQYF. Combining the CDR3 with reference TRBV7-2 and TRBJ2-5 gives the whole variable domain GAGVSQSPSNKVTEKGKDVELRCDPISGHTALYWYRQSLGQGLEFLIYFQGNSAPDKSGLPSDRFSAERTGGSVSTLTIQRTQQEDSAVYLCASSWQGFETQYFGPGTRLLVL.

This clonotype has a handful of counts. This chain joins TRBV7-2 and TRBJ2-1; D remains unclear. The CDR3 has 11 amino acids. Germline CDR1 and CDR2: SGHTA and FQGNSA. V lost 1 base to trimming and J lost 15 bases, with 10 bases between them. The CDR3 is CASSLGLARFF. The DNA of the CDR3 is TGTGCCAGCAGCTTAGGGCTGGCTCGGTTCTTC. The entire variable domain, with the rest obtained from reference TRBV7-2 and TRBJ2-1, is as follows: GAGVSQSPSNKVTEKGKDVELRCDPISGHTALYWYRQSLGQGLEFLIYFQGNSAPDKSGLPSDRFSAERTGGSVSTLTIQRTQQEDSAVYLCASSLGLARFFGPGTRLTVL.

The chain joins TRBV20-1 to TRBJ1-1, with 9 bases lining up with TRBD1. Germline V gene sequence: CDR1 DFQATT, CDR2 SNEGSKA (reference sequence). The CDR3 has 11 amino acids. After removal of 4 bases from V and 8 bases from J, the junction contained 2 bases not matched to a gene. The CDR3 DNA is TGCAGTGCTACCGACAGGGGGGAAGCTTTCTTT. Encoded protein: CSATDRGEAFF.

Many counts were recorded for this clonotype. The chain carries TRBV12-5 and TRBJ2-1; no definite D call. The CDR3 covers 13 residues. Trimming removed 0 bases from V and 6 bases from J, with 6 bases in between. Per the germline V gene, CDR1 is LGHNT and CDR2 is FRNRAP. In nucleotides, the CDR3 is TGTGCTAGTGGTTTGGTGTCGGGCAATGAGCAGTTCTTC. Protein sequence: CASGLVSGNEQFF. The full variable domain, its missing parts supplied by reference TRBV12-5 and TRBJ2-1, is DARVTQTPRHKVTEMGQEVTMRCQPILGHNTVFWYRQTMMQGLELLAYFRNRAPLDDSGMPKDRFSAEMPDATLATLKIQPSEPRDSAVYFCASGLVSGNEQFFGPGTRLTVL.

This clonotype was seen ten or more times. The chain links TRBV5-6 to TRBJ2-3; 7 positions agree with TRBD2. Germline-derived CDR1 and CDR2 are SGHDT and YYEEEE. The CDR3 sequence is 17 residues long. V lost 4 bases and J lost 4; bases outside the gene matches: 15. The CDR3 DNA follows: TGTGCCAGCAGCGCCTTACCCGGGACTACTATTCCAGATACGCAGTATTTT. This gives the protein CASSALPGTTIPDTQYF.

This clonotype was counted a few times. The CDR3 is CASSLRQGVGFTPLHF. The CDR3 nucleotides read TGTGCCAGCAGTTTAAGACAGGGTGTGGGTTTTACACCCCTCCACTTT. The chain couples TRBV12-3 or TRBV12-4 to TRBJ1-6; 7 nucleotides agree with TRBD1. This CDR3 is 16 amino acids long. J lost 11 bases, V lost 2 bases, and 12 bases had no gene match.